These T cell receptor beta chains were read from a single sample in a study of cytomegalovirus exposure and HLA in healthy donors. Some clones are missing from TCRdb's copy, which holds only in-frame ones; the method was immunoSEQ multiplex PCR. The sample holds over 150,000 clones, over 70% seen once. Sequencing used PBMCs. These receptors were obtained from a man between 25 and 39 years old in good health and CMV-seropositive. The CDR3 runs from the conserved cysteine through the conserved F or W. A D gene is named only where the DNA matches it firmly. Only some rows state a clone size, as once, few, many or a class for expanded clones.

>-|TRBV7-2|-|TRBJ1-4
TGTGCCAGCAGCTCGGCCAGGTCAGCTAATGAAAAACTGTTTTTT
CASSSARSANEKLFF
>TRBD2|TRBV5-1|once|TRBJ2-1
TGCGCCAGCAGCTTGGGGGCCGGGCTAGCGGGGAGCAATGAGCAGTTCTTC
CASSLGAGLAGSNEQFF
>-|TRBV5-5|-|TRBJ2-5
TGTGCCAGCAGCCGACCGCTGGCAGGTACCCAAGAGACCCAGTACTTC
CASSRPLAGTQETQYF
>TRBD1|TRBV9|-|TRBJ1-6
TGTGCCAGCAGCCCAACGGGACAGGGTAGTTCACCCCTCCACTTT
CASSPTGQGSSPLHF
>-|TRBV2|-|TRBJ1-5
TGTGCCAGCAGTGTGGAAGGGGCCGGCAATCAGCCCCAGCATTTT
CASSVEGAGNQPQHF
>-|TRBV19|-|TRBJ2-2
TGTGCCAGCCTCCCTGCGGGTCCGAACACCGGGGAGCTGTTTTTT
CASLPAGPNTGELFF
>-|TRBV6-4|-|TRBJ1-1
TGTGCCAGCAGTGACGTCAGGGCCCTGAACACTGAAGCTTTCTTT
CASSDVRALNTEAFF
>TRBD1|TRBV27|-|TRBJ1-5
TGTGCCAGCAGTTTAGGCGGACAGGGCAATCAGCCCCAGCATTTT
CASSLGGQGNQPQHF
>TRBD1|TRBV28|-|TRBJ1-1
TGTGCCAGCATCACAGGGGGCCGGGGAGCTTTCTTT
CASITGGRGAFF
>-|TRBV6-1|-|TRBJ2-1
TGTGCCAGCAAAGCGGACGGGGGGCCCTACAATGAGCAGTTCTTC
CASKADGGPYNEQFF
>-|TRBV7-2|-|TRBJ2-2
TGTGCCAGCAGCCCGCGGCGCGGGACCACCGGGGAGCTGTTTTTT
CASSPRRGTTGELFF
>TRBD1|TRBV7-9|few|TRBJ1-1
TGTGCCAGCAGCTTGTGGACAGGGGAAGCTTTCTTT
CASSLWTGEAFF
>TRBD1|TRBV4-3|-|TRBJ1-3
TGCGCCAGCAGCCAAGGAACAGGGGCGGCAAACACCATATATTTT
CASSQGTGAANTIYF
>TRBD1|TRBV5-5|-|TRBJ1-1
TGTGCCAGCAGCTTACGGACAGGGGACCGGGTTGAAGCTTTCTTT
CASSLRTGDRVEAFF
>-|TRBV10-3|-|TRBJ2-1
TGTGCCTCGGACCCGGAGGGTACGTGGGGTTACAATGAGCAGTTCTTC
CASDPEGTWGYNEQFF
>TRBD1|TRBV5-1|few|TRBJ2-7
TGCGCCAGCAGCTTCGGGACAGGGGGTTACGAGCAGTACTTC
CASSFGTGGYEQYF
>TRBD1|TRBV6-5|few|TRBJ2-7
TGTGCCAGCAGTCGACAGGGGGCTGGGGAGCAGTACTTC
CASSRQGAGEQYF
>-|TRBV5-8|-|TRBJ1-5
TGTGCCAGCGGATCCGGACTGTCTGGCAATCAGCCCCAGCATTTT
CASGSGLSGNQPQHF
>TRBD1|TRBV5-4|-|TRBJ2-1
TGTGCCAGCAGCGGTGACAGGGGCTCCTACAATGAGCAGTTCTTC
CASSGDRGSYNEQFF
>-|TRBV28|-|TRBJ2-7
TGTGCCAGCAGAGGCTCGGGGGGACACTACGAGCAGTACTTC
CASRGSGGHYEQYF
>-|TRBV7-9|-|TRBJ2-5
TGTGCCAGCAGCCGGAGTCGTCGGGGTCAAGAGACCCAGTACTTC
CASSRSRRGQETQYF
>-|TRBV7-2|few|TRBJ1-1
TGTGCCAGCAACACTGACCCCGGGAAAACTGAAGCTTTCTTT
CASNTDPGKTEAFF
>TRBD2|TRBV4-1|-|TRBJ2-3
TGCGCCAGCAGCCAAGAGGGAGGGCTCAGACCAACAGATACGCAGTATTTT
CASSQEGGLRPTDTQYF
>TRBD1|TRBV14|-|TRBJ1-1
TGTGCCAGCAGCCCGCGGACAGGGGGCTACACTGAAGCTTTCTTT
CASSPRTGGYTEAFF
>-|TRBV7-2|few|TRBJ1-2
TGTGCCAGCAGCTTCACCGGGACAAAGAACTATGGCTACACCTTC
CASSFTGTKNYGYTF
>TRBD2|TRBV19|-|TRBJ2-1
TGTGCCAGTAATGACCAGCGGGGGGGCTTAAATGAGCAGTTCTTC
CASNDQRGGLNEQFF
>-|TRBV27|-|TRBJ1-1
TGTGCCAGCAGTAAGAGGGCCATGAACACTGAAGCTTTCTTT
CASSKRAMNTEAFF
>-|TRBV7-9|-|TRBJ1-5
TGTGCCAGCAGCACCACAGGGTCCGGTTTTGGCGGCAATCAGCCCCAGCATTTT
CASSTTGSGFGGNQPQHF
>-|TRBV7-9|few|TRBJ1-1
TGTGCCAGCAGCTCACTTGGGGGGACTGAAGCTTTCTTT
CASSSLGGTEAFF
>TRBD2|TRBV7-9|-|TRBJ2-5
TGTTCCAGCAGCCCGGCGAGCGGGAGGGAGACCCAGTACTTC
CSSSPASGRETQYF
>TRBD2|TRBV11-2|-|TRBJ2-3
TGTGCCAGCAGCTTAAGGGACGGGGGGTTCACAGATACGCAGTATTTT
CASSLRDGGFTDTQYF
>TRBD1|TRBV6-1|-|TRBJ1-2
TGTGCCAGCAGTGAATGGGGACAGGGGAACTATGGCTACACCTTC
CASSEWGQGNYGYTF
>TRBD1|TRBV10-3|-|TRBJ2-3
TGTGCCATCACCACCGACAGGGGGCAAGATACGCAGTATTTT
CAITTDRGQDTQYF
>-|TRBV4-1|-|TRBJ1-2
TGCGCCAGCAGCCTAACTCCAGGGGTTCGGCCTAACTATGGCTACACCTTC
CASSLTPGVRPNYGYTF
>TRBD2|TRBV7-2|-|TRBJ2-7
TGTGCCAGCAGCTTACTTAGGGGAGCGGGGGCAGGCTACGAGCAGTACTTC
CASSLLRGAGAGYEQYF
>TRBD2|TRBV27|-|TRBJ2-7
TGTGCCAGCAAGGCACTAGGCAGCGGGGGCTCCTACGAGCAGTACTTC
CASKALGSGGSYEQYF
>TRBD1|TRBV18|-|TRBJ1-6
TGTGCCAGCTCACAGGGACAGGGATCACCCCTCCACTTT
CASSQGQGSPLHF
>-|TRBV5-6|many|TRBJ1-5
TGTGCCAGCAGCTCTACAGGGAGTAGCAATCAGCCCCAGCATTTT
CASSSTGSSNQPQHF
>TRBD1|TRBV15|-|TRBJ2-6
TGTGCCACCAGCGGAACAGGGGATGGGGCCAACGTCCTGACTTTC
CATSGTGDGANVLTF
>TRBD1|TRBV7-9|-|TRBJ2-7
TGTGCCAGCAGCACAAAGGGACAGGGTAACTACGAGCAGTACTTC
CASSTKGQGNYEQYF
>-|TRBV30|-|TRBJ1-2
TGTGCCTGTCTCCCGGGGGGGGGTTATGGCTACACCTTC
CACLPGGGYGYTF
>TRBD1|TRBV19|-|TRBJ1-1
TGTGCCAGTAGTCTTCAATCTGCCGGGACAGGGGGCACTGAAGCTTTCTTT
CASSLQSAGTGGTEAFF
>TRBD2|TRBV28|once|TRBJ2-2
TGTGCCAGCAGTTCCTACCTAGCGGGGGGTTACACCGGGGAGCTGTTTTTT
CASSSYLAGGYTGELFF
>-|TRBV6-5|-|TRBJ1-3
TGTGCCAGCAGGCTTCGGGGCTCTGGAAACACCATATATTTT
CASRLRGSGNTIYF
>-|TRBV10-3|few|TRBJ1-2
TGTGCCATCAGTGATATCACGGGTTATGGCTACACCTTC
CAISDITGYGYTF
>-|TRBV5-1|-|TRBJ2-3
TGCGCCAGCAGCTGGCTAGCAAGCACAGATACGCAGTATTTT
CASSWLASTDTQYF
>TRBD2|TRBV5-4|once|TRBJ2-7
TGTGCCAGCAGCTTTGGCGGGGGTTTGAACGAGCAGTACTTC
CASSFGGGLNEQYF
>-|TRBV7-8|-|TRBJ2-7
TGTGCCAGCAGCTTAGCGGAGGACAGCTCCTACGAGCAGTACTTC
CASSLAEDSSYEQYF
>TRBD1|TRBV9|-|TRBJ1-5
TGTGCCAGCAGCGTAGGGGACAGTCCATGGACCCAGCATTTT
CASSVGDSPWTQHF
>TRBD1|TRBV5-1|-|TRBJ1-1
TGCGCCAGCAGCTTGGCCGACAGGGTACGCACTGAAGCTTTCTTT
CASSLADRVRTEAFF
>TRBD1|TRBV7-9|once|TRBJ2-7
TGTTCCAGCAGTCCCAGGGGGCCCTACGAGCAGTACTTC
CSSSPRGPYEQYF
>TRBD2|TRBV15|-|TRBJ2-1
TGTGCCACCAGCAGACTAGCGGGTGACTACAATGAGCAGTTCTTC
CATSRLAGDYNEQFF